Listed below are T cell receptor beta chains from one sample, sequenced in a study of PD-1 blockade in classical Hodgkin lymphoma. Using immunoSEQ multiplex PCR, the repertoire was profiled, and TCRdb retains in-frame clones only, with some absent. The sample holds roughly 40,000 clones, around 71% seen once. The sample in question was peripheral blood mononuclear cells (PBMCs), obtained at baseline. The source of these receptors is a human donor with classical Hodgkin lymphoma. Each CDR3 is given with its conserved first and last residue. Each record gives: clone size, J gene, D gene, V gene, CDR3 protein, CDR3 DNA. The D gene is left open where the match is weak. Clone size, where shown, is once, few, many, or a class for clones that have expanded.

abundance: .; j_gene: TRBJ2-2; d_gene: TRBD2; v_gene: TRBV27; CDR3aa: CATARGGTNTGELFF; CDR3nt: TGTGCCACCGCGCGGGGAGGGACGAACACCGGGGAGCTGTTTTTT
abundance: .; j_gene: TRBJ1-1; d_gene: .; v_gene: TRBV7-9; CDR3aa: CASSLVQRMGVF; CDR3nt: TGTGCCAGCAGCTTAGTCCAGCGCATGGGGGTCTTT
abundance: .; j_gene: TRBJ1-1; d_gene: .; v_gene: TRBV23-1; CDR3aa: CASSQRSVSLMNTEAFF; CDR3nt: TGCGCCAGCAGTCAACGATCAGTGAGTTTAATGAACACTGAAGCTTTCTTT
abundance: few; j_gene: TRBJ2-2; d_gene: .; v_gene: TRBV6-5; CDR3aa: CASSAWGDTGELFF; CDR3nt: TGTGCCAGCAGTGCTTGGGGGGACACCGGGGAGCTGTTTTTT
abundance: .; j_gene: TRBJ1-1; d_gene: .; v_gene: TRBV12-5; CDR3aa: CASGLENTEAFF; CDR3nt: TGTGCTAGTGGTTTGGAGAACACTGAAGCTTTCTTT
abundance: .; j_gene: TRBJ1-6; d_gene: .; v_gene: TRBV27; CDR3aa: CASGIYNSPLHF; CDR3nt: TGTGCCAGCGGGATTTATAATTCACCCCTCCACTTT
abundance: .; j_gene: TRBJ2-3; d_gene: .; v_gene: TRBV30; CDR3aa: CAWSGRGTDTQYF; CDR3nt: TGTGCCTGGAGTGGCAGGGGAACAGATACGCAGTATTTT
abundance: .; j_gene: TRBJ2-1; d_gene: .; v_gene: TRBV7-6; CDR3aa: CASSPQIGTPKGNEQFF; CDR3nt: TGTGCCAGCAGCCCCCAAATAGGGACACCCAAAGGGAATGAGCAGTTCTTC
abundance: .; j_gene: TRBJ1-1; d_gene: .; v_gene: TRBV7-9; CDR3aa: CASSLTGIDRSFF; CDR3nt: TGTGCCAGCAGCTTGACGGGGATCGACAGGTCGTTCTTT
abundance: .; j_gene: TRBJ1-1; d_gene: .; v_gene: TRBV6-1; CDR3aa: CASNNQGPAEAFF; CDR3nt: TGTGCCAGCAACAACCAGGGACCTGCTGAAGCTTTCTTT
abundance: .; j_gene: TRBJ2-7; d_gene: .; v_gene: TRBV30; CDR3aa: CAWRQIGLGGGEQYF; CDR3nt: TGTGCCTGGCGCCAAATTGGGCTTGGGGGTGGCGAGCAGTACTTC
abundance: .; j_gene: TRBJ2-1; d_gene: TRBD2; v_gene: TRBV6-5; CDR3aa: CASRSLRGAYNEQFF; CDR3nt: TGTGCCAGCAGGTCCCTTCGGGGGGCCTACAATGAGCAGTTCTTC
abundance: .; j_gene: TRBJ1-1; d_gene: TRBD1; v_gene: TRBV29-1; CDR3aa: CSVATGGVTEAFF; CDR3nt: TGCAGCGTCGCGACAGGGGGGGTCACTGAAGCTTTCTTT
abundance: .; j_gene: TRBJ2-5; d_gene: TRBD1; v_gene: TRBV5-1; CDR3aa: CASSQDRGSQETQYF; CDR3nt: TGCGCCAGCAGCCAAGACAGGGGGTCCCAAGAGACCCAGTACTTC
abundance: .; j_gene: TRBJ1-2; d_gene: TRBD1; v_gene: TRBV7-2; CDR3aa: CASSLRTGANYGYTF; CDR3nt: TGTGCCAGCAGCTTAAGAACAGGGGCGAACTATGGCTACACCTTC
abundance: .; j_gene: TRBJ2-1; d_gene: TRBD1; v_gene: TRBV13; CDR3aa: CASKTGTGFPNEQFF; CDR3nt: TGTGCCAGCAAGACCGGGACAGGGTTCCCCAATGAGCAGTTCTTC
abundance: .; j_gene: TRBJ1-1; d_gene: .; v_gene: TRBV5-1; CDR3aa: CASTQDPGGTEAFF; CDR3nt: TGCGCCAGCACGCAGGACCCGGGAGGGACTGAAGCTTTCTTT
abundance: .; j_gene: TRBJ1-1; d_gene: .; v_gene: TRBV4-3; CDR3aa: CASSQDRGVGNTEAFF; CDR3nt: TGCGCCAGCAGCCAAGATCGTGGGGTCGGAAACACTGAAGCTTTCTTT
abundance: once; j_gene: TRBJ2-2; d_gene: .; v_gene: TRBV5-4; CDR3aa: CASSDGQTNTGELFF; CDR3nt: TGTGCCAGCAGCGATGGACAGACGAACACCGGGGAGCTGTTTTTT
abundance: .; j_gene: TRBJ2-3; d_gene: TRBD2; v_gene: TRBV5-4; CDR3aa: CASSLAGRANTDTQYF; CDR3nt: TGTGCCAGCAGCTTGGCGGGGAGGGCCAACACAGATACGCAGTATTTT
abundance: .; j_gene: TRBJ2-2; d_gene: TRBD1; v_gene: TRBV2; CDR3aa: CASRGTANTGELFF; CDR3nt: TGTGCCAGCAGGGGGACAGCCAACACCGGGGAGCTGTTTTTT
abundance: .; j_gene: TRBJ2-7; d_gene: .; v_gene: TRBV5-1; CDR3aa: CASSLSGGLEQYF; CDR3nt: TGCGCCAGCAGCCTTAGCGGTGGATTGGAGCAGTACTTC
abundance: .; j_gene: TRBJ1-1; d_gene: .; v_gene: TRBV18; CDR3aa: CASSHGTGWDTEAFF; CDR3nt: TGTGCCAGCTCACATGGTACAGGGTGGGACACTGAAGCTTTCTTT
abundance: .; j_gene: TRBJ2-5; d_gene: .; v_gene: TRBV30; CDR3aa: CAWSVSHQETQYF; CDR3nt: TGTGCCTGGAGTGTCTCCCACCAAGAGACCCAGTACTTC
abundance: .; j_gene: TRBJ2-3; d_gene: TRBD2; v_gene: TRBV27; CDR3aa: CASSSPGTSGRAGTDTQYF; CDR3nt: TGTGCCAGCTCTTCCCCGGGGACTAGCGGGAGGGCCGGCACAGATACGCAGTATTTT
abundance: .; j_gene: TRBJ1-6; d_gene: .; v_gene: TRBV4-3; CDR3aa: CASSQGLSPLHF; CDR3nt: TGCGCCAGCAGCCAAGGACTTTCACCCCTCCACTTT
abundance: .; j_gene: TRBJ1-1; d_gene: .; v_gene: TRBV29-1; CDR3aa: CSAYRVNTEAFF; CDR3nt: TGCAGCGCCTACAGGGTGAACACTGAAGCTTTCTTT
abundance: .; j_gene: TRBJ2-7; d_gene: .; v_gene: TRBV10-2; CDR3aa: CASSDRGSYEQYF; CDR3nt: TGCGCCAGCAGTGACAGGGGATCCTACGAGCAGTACTTC
abundance: few; j_gene: TRBJ2-3; d_gene: .; v_gene: TRBV19; CDR3aa: CASTAWGRVNTQYF; CDR3nt: TGTGCCAGTACCGCGTGGGGCCGGGTGAATACGCAGTATTTT
abundance: few; j_gene: TRBJ2-1; d_gene: TRBD1; v_gene: TRBV13; CDR3aa: CASGDSTSSYNEQFF; CDR3nt: TGTGCCAGCGGGGACAGCACCAGCTCCTACAATGAGCAGTTCTTC
abundance: few; j_gene: TRBJ1-1; d_gene: .; v_gene: TRBV30; CDR3aa: CAWSKGMNTEAFF; CDR3nt: TGTGCCTGGAGTAAGGGAATGAACACTGAAGCTTTCTTT
abundance: .; j_gene: TRBJ2-7; d_gene: .; v_gene: TRBV7-8; CDR3aa: CASSLGQGAYEQYF; CDR3nt: TGTGCCAGCAGCTTAGGGCAGGGTGCCTACGAGCAGTACTTC
abundance: .; j_gene: TRBJ2-2; d_gene: .; v_gene: TRBV5-5; CDR3aa: CASSSQWGDTGELFF; CDR3nt: TGTGCCAGCAGCTCACAGTGGGGGGACACCGGGGAGCTGTTTTTT
abundance: .; j_gene: TRBJ1-1; d_gene: .; v_gene: TRBV6-1; CDR3aa: CASIMNPENTEAFF; CDR3nt: TGTGCCAGCATTATGAACCCCGAAAACACTGAAGCTTTCTTT
abundance: few; j_gene: TRBJ2-7; d_gene: .; v_gene: TRBV28; CDR3aa: CASSPIWAEQYF; CDR3nt: TGTGCCAGCAGTCCCATCTGGGCCGAGCAGTACTTC
abundance: .; j_gene: TRBJ2-1; d_gene: TRBD2; v_gene: TRBV10-3; CDR3aa: CAISESVWKRGKFNEQFF; CDR3nt: TGTGCCATCAGTGAGTCAGTATGGAAGCGGGGCAAGTTCAATGAGCAGTTCTTC
abundance: .; j_gene: TRBJ1-5; d_gene: .; v_gene: TRBV7-8; CDR3aa: CASSLGGGERPQHF; CDR3nt: TGTGCCAGCAGCTTAGGAGGGGGAGAACGGCCCCAGCATTTT
abundance: once; j_gene: TRBJ2-2; d_gene: TRBD1; v_gene: TRBV7-8; CDR3aa: CASSLRQGNTGELFF; CDR3nt: TGTGCCAGCAGCTTAAGACAGGGGAACACCGGGGAGCTGTTTTTT
abundance: few; j_gene: TRBJ2-3; d_gene: TRBD2; v_gene: TRBV11-1; CDR3aa: CASSRGLAGTDTQYF; CDR3nt: TGTGCCAGCAGCCGGGGACTAGCGGGCACAGATACGCAGTATTTT
abundance: .; j_gene: TRBJ1-5; d_gene: .; v_gene: TRBV16; CDR3aa: CASSQSVSNQPQHF; CDR3nt: TGTGCCAGCAGCCAATCGGTGAGCAATCAGCCCCAGCATTTT
abundance: .; j_gene: TRBJ1-1; d_gene: .; v_gene: TRBV7-3; CDR3aa: CASRTMSEGGPGAFF; CDR3nt: TGTGCCAGCAGGACGATGAGTGAGGGTGGGCCCGGAGCTTTCTTT
abundance: .; j_gene: TRBJ2-1; d_gene: TRBD2; v_gene: TRBV25-1; CDR3aa: CASSDLAGGWGEQFF; CDR3nt: TGTGCCAGCAGTGACTTAGCGGGGGGCTGGGGTGAGCAGTTCTTC
abundance: few; j_gene: TRBJ2-3; d_gene: .; v_gene: TRBV13; CDR3aa: CASSHDLGGSTDTQYF; CDR3nt: TGTGCCAGCAGCCATGACTTGGGCGGGTCCACAGATACGCAGTATTTT
abundance: .; j_gene: TRBJ2-2; d_gene: TRBD1; v_gene: TRBV5-1; CDR3aa: CASSLGTGAGELFF; CDR3nt: TGCGCCAGCAGCTTGGGGACAGGGGCCGGGGAGCTGTTTTTT
abundance: .; j_gene: TRBJ2-1; d_gene: TRBD2; v_gene: TRBV5-4; CDR3aa: CASSLGPGLAVDNEQFF; CDR3nt: TGTGCCAGCAGCTTGGGACCGGGACTAGCGGTAGACAATGAGCAGTTCTTC
abundance: .; j_gene: TRBJ2-7; d_gene: TRBD2; v_gene: TRBV7-9; CDR3aa: CASSTPLAGGVF; CDR3nt: TGTGCCAGCAGCACCCCCCTAGCGGGAGGGGTCTTC
abundance: .; j_gene: TRBJ2-2; d_gene: TRBD2; v_gene: TRBV7-8; CDR3aa: CASSLGGLPRTGELFF; CDR3nt: TGTGCCAGCAGCTTAGGGGGACTACCTAGAACCGGGGAGCTGTTTTTT
abundance: .; j_gene: TRBJ1-3; d_gene: .; v_gene: TRBV30; CDR3aa: CAWTPWGEGNTIYF; CDR3nt: TGTGCCTGGACTCCATGGGGAGAAGGCAACACCATATATTTT
abundance: .; j_gene: TRBJ1-5; d_gene: .; v_gene: TRBV27; CDR3aa: CASSPYRSNQPQHF; CDR3nt: TGTGCCAGCAGTCCCTATCGTAGCAATCAGCCCCAGCATTTT
abundance: .; j_gene: TRBJ2-1; d_gene: TRBD2; v_gene: TRBV5-1; CDR3aa: CASGPGLAGVNEQFF; CDR3nt: TGCGCCAGCGGCCCGGGACTAGCGGGAGTAAATGAGCAGTTCTTC